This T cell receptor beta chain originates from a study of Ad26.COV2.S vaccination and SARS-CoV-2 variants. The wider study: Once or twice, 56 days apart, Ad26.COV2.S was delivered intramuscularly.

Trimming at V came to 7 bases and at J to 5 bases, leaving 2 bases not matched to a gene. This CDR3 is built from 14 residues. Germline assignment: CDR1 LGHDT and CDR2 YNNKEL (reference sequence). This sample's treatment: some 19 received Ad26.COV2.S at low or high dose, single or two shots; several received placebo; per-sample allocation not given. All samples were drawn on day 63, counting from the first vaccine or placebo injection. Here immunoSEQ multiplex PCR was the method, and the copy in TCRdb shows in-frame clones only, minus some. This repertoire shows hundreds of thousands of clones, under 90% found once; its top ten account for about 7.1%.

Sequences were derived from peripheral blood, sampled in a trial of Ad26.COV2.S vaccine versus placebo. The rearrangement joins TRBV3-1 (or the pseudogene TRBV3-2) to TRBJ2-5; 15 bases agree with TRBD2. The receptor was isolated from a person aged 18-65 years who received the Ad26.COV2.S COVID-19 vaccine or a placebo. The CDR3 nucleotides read TGTGCCAGCAACGGACTAGCGGGGGGGGAGACCCAGTACTTC. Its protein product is CASNGLAGGETQYF.